The present TCR beta chain was sequenced within a study of Graves' ophthalmopathy and Graves' hyperthyroidism. Study results and limitations: Forecasting of ophthalmopathy progression by the model achieved almost 71% sensitivity and about 77% specificity.

For donors with ophthalmopathy, the disease showed moderate-to-severe activity, reached CAS ≥3 and NOSPECS ≥4, and had lasted under 3 months. Physicians reached a diagnosis by relying on clinical symptoms, serum thyroxine, TRAb, thyroid ultrasound and orbital computed tomography. Using RNA transcripts, the TCR beta CDR3 regions were amplified. The library came from an HTBI-primed first-round RT-PCR and a second-round multiplex PCR. TCRdb reanalysed the multiplex PCR reads using MiXCR and keeps one entry per CDR3 protein. The sample lists about 480,000 distinct CDR3 sequences, around 14% occurring once. Ten or more counts support this clonotype. Its target is unknown. V gave up 1 base and J gave up 5 bases; unmatched junction bases: 6. This CDR3 is built from 16 residues. Germline values: CDR1 SGHDN, CDR2 FVKESK.

Sequences were obtained from blood. This TCR came from a woman between 25 and 40 years old with Graves' ophthalmopathy. The chain recombines TRBV14 with TRBJ2-5; the match to TRBD2 covers 11 bases. The chain's CDR3 is CASSQGKTSGMETQYF. CDR3 nucleotide sequence: TGTGCCAGCAGCCAAGGGAAGACTAGCGGGATGGAGACCCAGTACTTC.